A single sample gave rise to the 29 T cell receptor beta chains below, sequenced in a study of radiotherapy plus CTLA-4 blockade in lung cancer. Assay used: immunoSEQ multiplex PCR; TCRdb lists only in-frame clones, some missing. The profile covers tens of thousands of clones, with approximately 86% appearing a single time and around 2% taken by the ten largest. Here the sequenced sample was peripheral blood, taken from a patient treated with radiotherapy plus ipilimumab. These receptors were taken from a human donor with non-small cell lung cancer who had a partial response to radiotherapy plus ipilimumab.

The rearrangement uses TRBV30 and TRBJ1-2; D call uncertain. With 3 bases removed from V and 4 bases from J, the gap between germline ends came to 18 bases. The CDR3 extends over 15 amino acids. Germline CDR1 is GTSNPN and CDR2 is SVGIG (reference sequence). CDR3 protein: CAWREIAKAVYGYTF. As DNA, the CDR3 is TGTGCCTGGAGGGAGATTGCTAAAGCCGTCTATGGCTACACCTTC.

The chain couples TRBV18 to TRBJ2-2; 12 bases map to TRBD2. Trimming at V came to 2 bases and at J to 8 bases, leaving 3 bases not matched to a gene. Germline lookup yields CDR1 KGHSH and CDR2 LQKENI. The CDR3 spans 15 residues. This CDR3 reads CASSPRLAGAGELFF. The CDR3 region has the DNA TGTGCCAGCTCACCAAGACTAGCGGGAGCGGGGGAGCTGTTTTTT.

This clone showed up just once. This chain connects TRBV5-4 to TRBJ1-1; D remains unclear. The CDR3 consists of 14 residues. V was cut by 4 bases and J by 0 bases, with 10 bases left in between. CDR1 is SGHNT, CDR2 YYREEE, per germline (reference sequence). The DNA of the CDR3 is TGTGCCAGCAGCGTTACGGGTTTGAACACTGAAGCTTTCTTT. It translates to CASSVTGLNTEAFF.

The chain couples TRBV2 to TRBJ1-1; D call uncertain. V shed 3 bases and J shed 3 bases, with 8 bases lying between them. The CDR3 contains 13 residues. Germline lookup yields CDR1 SNHLY and CDR2 FYNNEI. The CDR3 here is CASSESPDTEAFF. The CDR3 DNA sequence: TGTGCCAGCAGTGAGTCCCCAGACACTGAAGCTTTCTTT.

The CDR3 nucleotides are TGTGCCAGCAGCGTATCCGAGCCGTCTAGCAATCAGCCCCAGCATTTT. Its protein product is CASSVSEPSSNQPQHF. The V gene is TRBV9, the J gene TRBJ1-5; no reliable D call. The CDR3 has 16 residues. Trimming stripped 1 base from V and 0 bases from J, with 11 bases between. The germline V gene encodes CDR1 SGDLS and CDR2 YYNGEE. The whole variable domain, filled in from reference TRBV9 and TRBJ1-5, reads DSGVTQTPKHLITATGQRVTLRCSPRSGDLSVYWYQQSLDQGLQFLIQYYNGEERAKGNILERFSAQQFPDLHSELNLSSLELGDSALYFCASSVSEPSSNQPQHFGDGTRLSIL.

The V and J genes are TRBV28 and TRBJ2-7, with TRBD1 identical over 11 bases. The junction had 4 bases not matched to a gene; V was cut back by 3 bases and J by 3 bases. CDR3 size: 15 residues. Germline CDR1 and CDR2: MDHEN and SYDVKM. The CDR3 nucleotides are TGTGCCAGCAGTTTCGGGGGACAGGGGGACTACGAGCAGTACTTC. Residues: CASSFGGQGDYEQYF. The variable domain in full, completed from reference TRBV28 and TRBJ2-7, reads DVKVTQSSRYLVKRTGEKVFLECVQDMDHENMFWYRQDPGLGLRLIYFSYDVKMKEKGDIPEGYSVSREKKERFSLILESASTNQTSMYLCASSFGGQGDYEQYFGPGTRLTVT.

This chain joins TRBV5-1 and TRBJ2-2, with 7 positions matching TRBD1. The CDR3 covers 16 residues. The V and J ends lost 0 bases and 5 bases, in that order; junction bases with no gene match: 7. The germline CDR1 and CDR2 sequences are SGHRS and YFSETQ. CDR3 DNA: TGCGCCAGCAGCTTGGGAGGGGGCGTGAGGACCGGGGAGCTGTTTTTT. Protein: CASSLGGGVRTGELFF.

This clone appeared a few times. The chain links TRBV7-2 to TRBJ2-2, with D possibly matching TRBD1 (6 bases). Germline V gives CDR1 SGHTA, CDR2 FQGNSA. Trimming left V 5 bases short and J 7 bases short, with 14 bases between. This CDR3 spans 14 amino acids. Here the CDR3 reads CASSRRQGIGELFF. CDR3 DNA sequence: TGTGCCAGCAGCCGCCGTCAGGGGATCGGGGAGCTGTTTTTT.

This clone was recorded once. This chain connects TRBV6-1 to TRBJ1-2; D possibly corresponds to TRBD1 (5 bases). The CDR3 has 12 amino acids. The germline CDR1 and CDR2 sequences are MNHNS and SASEGT. V dropped 3 bases and J dropped 8 bases, with 10 bases sitting between them. The CDR3 DNA reads TGTGCCAGCAGTGATCAGGGAAAAGGCTACACCTTC. This codes for CASSDQGKGYTF.

The V and J genes are TRBV18 and TRBJ2-4; possible D gene TRBD1, 6 bases. V lost 2 bases and J 6 bases, leaving 20 bases between the germline ends. This CDR3 contains 17 residues. Germline CDR1 reads KGHSH; CDR2 reads LQKENI. This CDR3 is CASSPGSGVGAGNIQYF. CDR3 bases: TGTGCCAGCTCACCAGGCTCAGGGGTGGGCGCAGGAAACATTCAGTACTTC.

This chain uses TRBV27 with TRBJ1-4; possible D gene TRBD1, 6 bases. Trimming took 2 bases from V and 5 from J, leaving 15 bases between them. Per germline, CDR1 MNHEY and CDR2 SMNVEV (reference sequence). The CDR3 totals 16 residues. Here the CDR3 reads CASSLGWTASNEKLFF. The CDR3 DNA is TGTGCCAGCAGTTTAGGGTGGACAGCGTCAAATGAAAAACTGTTTTTT.

This clone was seen only once. This chain joins TRBV6-1 and TRBJ2-3, with D perhaps matching TRBD2 (5 bases). The germline V gene has CDR1 MNHNS and CDR2 SASEGT. This CDR3 spans 16 amino acids. V gave up 1 base and J gave up 5 bases, with 16 bases separating them. The CDR3 sequence is CASSEGRAGPLDTQYF. The CDR3 region has the DNA TGTGCCAGCAGTGAAGGGCGGGCTGGGCCCCTAGATACGCAGTATTTT.

The chain is built from TRBV30 and TRBJ1-2; D call uncertain. CDR3 length: 14 residues. Per germline, CDR1 GTSNPN and CDR2 SVGIG (reference sequence). V was pared by 0 bases and J by 1 base, with 9 bases between. The CDR3 reads CAWSVSRVNYGYTF. The CDR3 DNA reads TGTGCCTGGAGTGTCTCGCGGGTTAACTATGGCTACACCTTC.

The chain links TRBV28 to TRBJ1-4; D might be TRBD1 (6 bases). V was pared by 6 bases and J by 13 bases, with 12 bases between. The CDR3 is 11 amino acids. Germline V gives CDR1 MDHEN, CDR2 SYDVKM. The CDR3: CASRQGTALFF. The CDR3, as DNA: TGTGCCAGCAGGCAGGGGACGGCACTGTTTTTT.

The chain carries TRBV9 and TRBJ1-2, with D uncertain. CDR1 and CDR2 (germline): SGDLS, YYNGEE. V was pared by 0 bases and J by 4 bases, with 4 bases between. The CDR3 consists of 12 residues. The CDR3 spells CASSVASYGYTF. For the CDR3, the DNA is TGTGCCAGCAGCGTAGCCAGCTATGGCTACACCTTC.

The chain combines TRBV5-8 with TRBJ2-3; D not resolved. The germline V gene encodes CDR1 SGHTS and CDR2 YDEGEE. The CDR3 loop spans 14 amino acids. Trimming removed 4 bases from V and 0 bases from J, with 9 bases in between. The CDR3 coding sequence is TGTGCCAGCAGCCGTCCGAGAAGCACAGATACGCAGTATTTT. It specifies CASSRPRSTDTQYF.

This clone has a single count. The rearrangement uses TRBV5-1 and TRBJ1-1; 7 bases map to TRBD1. The junction had 5 bases not matched to a gene; V was cut back by 6 bases and J by 0 bases. The CDR3 has 14 residues. Per the germline V gene, CDR1 is SGHRS and CDR2 is YFSETQ. CDR3 in amino acids: CASTSGQVNTEAFF. The CDR3 DNA reads as TGCGCCAGCACCTCCGGACAGGTGAACACTGAAGCTTTCTTT.

The sample holds one count of this clone. The chain employs TRBV7-3 and TRBJ2-1, with 11 bases fitting TRBD2. CDR1 is SGHTA and CDR2 is FQGTGA in the germline V gene. The CDR3 runs 15 residues. The J segment lost 6 bases and the V segment lost 5 bases, leaving 6 bases of the junction unmatched. CDR3 in DNA: TGTGCCAGCAGCATTAGCGGGAGGGCTGTCAATGAGCAGTTCTTC. Amino acids: CASSISGRAVNEQFF.

The gene calls are TRBV25-1 and TRBJ2-6, with 9 bases fitting TRBD1. The CDR3 consists of 17 residues. In germline, CDR1 is MGHDK, CDR2 SYGVNS. The junction had 5 bases not matched to a gene; V was cut back by 4 bases and J by 1 base. CDR3 residues: CASSAGTGTSGANVLTF. For the CDR3, the DNA is TGTGCCAGCAGTGCCGGGACAGGGACGTCTGGGGCCAACGTCCTGACTTTC.

This clone is a singleton in its sample. The chain is built from TRBV11-3 and TRBJ2-2; perhaps TRBD2 as D (5 bases). In germline, CDR1 is SGHNT, CDR2 YENEEA. This CDR3 is built from 13 residues. The V gene lost 5 bases and the J gene lost 8 bases, with 12 bases spanning the gap. CDR3: CASSPTRPGELFF. CDR3 in DNA: TGTGCCAGCAGCCCTACTAGACCGGGGGAGCTGTTTTTT.

The chain has TRBV9 and TRBJ2-2; D perhaps matches TRBD2 (6 bases). The CDR3 runs 15 residues. Germline lookup yields CDR1 SGDLS and CDR2 YYNGEE. V lost 0 bases, J lost 4 bases, and 10 bases lay in between. The CDR3 DNA reads as TGTGCCAGCAGCGTAGCGGGAGAGACCACCGGGGAGCTGTTTTTT. It encodes CASSVAGETTGELFF.

The chain is built from TRBV10-3 and TRBJ2-7, with 14 bases identical to TRBD2. V was clipped by 2 bases and J by 5 bases; unmatched bases: 2. This CDR3 spans 15 amino acids. Germline CDR1 is ENHRY and CDR2 is SYGVKD. The CDR3 DNA sequence: TGTGCCATCAGTGAGGGGACTAGCGGGAGACACGAGCAGTACTTC. Its translation is CAISEGTSGRHEQYF.

DNA for the CDR3: TGTGCCAGCAGTTTATGGGCCCTGGGACAGCAAGGCTCCTACAATGAGCAGTTCTTC. Encoded protein: CASSLWALGQQGSYNEQFF. The chain employs TRBV28 and TRBJ2-1; 7 positions agree with TRBD1. Germline V gives CDR1 MDHEN, CDR2 SYDVKM. The CDR3 is 19 amino acids. Unmatched junction bases numbered 11, after V lost 0 bases and J lost 0 bases.

The rearrangement joins TRBV15 to TRBJ2-1; a weak D match, TRBD1 (6 bases). The CDR3 totals 16 residues. In germline, CDR1 is LNHNV, CDR2 YYDKDF (reference sequence). V shed 5 bases and J shed 7 bases, with 21 bases lying between them. Here the CDR3 reads CATSLQGSRPMNEQFF. CDR3 bases: TGTGCCACCAGCCTACAGGGCAGTCGGCCGATGAATGAGCAGTTCTTC.

This chain links TRBV6-5 with TRBJ1-1; D perhaps matches TRBD1 (5 bases). CDR1 and CDR2 from the germline V gene are MNHEY and SVGAGI. Between the trimmed V and J ends, which lost 11 bases and 1 base, there was a span of 14 bases. The CDR3 is made up of 13 amino acids. CDR3 in amino acids: CAAEGKGNTEAFF. The CDR3 nucleotides are TGTGCCGCGGAGGGGAAGGGGAACACTGAAGCTTTCTTT.

This chain joins TRBV9 and TRBJ1-3, with 7 bases aligning to TRBD1. The germline V gene encodes CDR1 SGDLS and CDR2 YYNGEE. This CDR3 has 19 residues. After removal of 1 base from V and 2 bases from J, the junction contained 15 bases not matched to a gene. The CDR3 sequence: CASSVRPFRQGTTGNTIYF. For the CDR3, the DNA is TGTGCCAGCAGCGTACGACCCTTCCGACAGGGAACTACTGGAAACACCATATATTTT.

This clone occurred once. V and J are TRBV6-5 and TRBJ2-3; D is undetermined. CDR3 length: 14 residues. Germline CDR1 reads MNHEY; CDR2 reads SVGAGI. V was pared by 0 bases and J by 7 bases, with 11 bases between. Here the CDR3 reads CASSYSGSANTQYF. The CDR3, as DNA: TGTGCCAGCAGTTACTCGGGCTCGGCTAATACGCAGTATTTT.

The V and J genes are TRBV5-1 and TRBJ2-5, with D possibly being TRBD2 (6 bases). This CDR3 contains 14 residues. Trimming shortened V by 5 bases and J by 4 bases, and 15 bases separated the two germline ends. The V gene's germline CDR1 is SGHRS and CDR2 YFSETQ. The CDR3 DNA follows: TGCGCCAGCAGGGGGGGAGCTGGGCCAGAGACCCAGTACTTC. This codes for CASRGGAGPETQYF.

The J gene is TRBJ2-7, the V gene TRBV19; 8 bases agree with TRBD1. The trim removed 9 bases at V and 2 bases at J, leaving 0 bases unmatched. Germline V lookup: CDR1 LNHDA, CDR2 SQIVND (reference sequence). This CDR3 has 11 residues. CDR3 coding DNA: TGTGCCAGACAGGGGGCCTACGAGCAGTACGTC. Protein sequence: CARQGAYEQYV.